The source of this T cell receptor beta chain is a study of blood T cell repertoires in COVID-19. Study as a whole: Whether acute or convalescent, the COVID-19 samples came from the United States, Italy and Spain. Sources were T cells, B-cell-depleted T cells, or PBMCs; the material itself was cDNA or gDNA.

V gave up 8 bases and J gave up 1 base, with 15 bases separating them. There are 15 residues in the CDR3. Germline lookup yields CDR1 SGHAT and CDR2 FQNNGV. Authors' analysis steps: How many nucleated cells were present was estimated from reference gene primer amplification. The protocol was immunoSEQ multiplex PCR, while the TCRdb copy is restricted to in-frame clones and leaves out a portion. That table furnishes V, J and clone size, whereas the DNA furnished D and trimming. The table includes tens of thousands of clones, roughly 89% detected once. The sequenced material came from peripheral blood. V and J are TRBV11-2 and TRBJ2-4, with a tentative D call TRBD2 (7 bases). The origin of this receptor is a woman aged 70-85 years with acute or convalescent COVID-19. The CDR3 DNA reads TGTGCCAGCCGGCCGGGGGGCGCGGCCAAAAACATTCAGTACTTC. Its protein is CASRPGGAAKNIQYF.